This TCR beta chain was identified in a study of blood T cell repertoires in COVID-19. Participants, about 18 to 90 years old, spanned approximately 26 US areas. V was pared by 3 bases and J by 0 bases, with 2 bases of the junction left unmatched. CDR1 is KGHSH, CDR2 LQKENI, per germline. CDR3 length equals 15 residues. Sequencing used immunoSEQ multiplex PCR; TCRdb keeps in-frame clones, though not all of them. The table includes around 290,000 clones, 85% to 90% detected once. The sample was PBMCs or T cells enriched from blood (not recorded which). The chain is built from TRBV18 and TRBJ2-7; TRBD1 agrees at 10 bases. This TCR was sampled from a woman in her sixties in a cohort exposed to, infected with or recovered from COVID-19 (not recorded which). The CDR3 loop reads CASSPRTGGSYEQYF. The CDR3 coding sequence is TGTGCCAGCTCACCGAGGACAGGGGGCTCCTACGAGCAGTACTTC.